Presented here are 20 T cell receptor beta chains from one specimen sequenced in a study of T cells after yellow fever vaccination. A single record per CDR3 protein comes from TCRdb applying MiXCR to the 5' RACE reads. This sample yields 500,000 to 650,000 distinct CDR3 sequences, of which about a sixth are seen a single time; around a sixth belongs to the top ten. The input for sequencing was PBMCs, taken 5 days after the first yellow fever vaccination. These receptors were collected from a young man who received the YFV17D yellow fever vaccine.

The gene calls are TRBV7-8 and TRBJ1-4; TRBD1 matches at 8 bases. Trimming removed 8 bases from V and 5 bases from J; junction bases left unmatched: 4. The CDR3 runs 13 residues. Germline-derived CDR1 and CDR2 are SGHVS and FQNEAQ. In DNA form, the CDR3 reads TGTGCCAGCTCAGACAGGGGAAATGAAAAACTGTTTTTT. It encodes CASSDRGNEKLFF.

A few counts support this clonotype. This chain links TRBV29-1 with TRBJ1-4; D gene uncertain. Between the trimmed V and J ends, which lost 4 bases and 3 bases, there was a span of 9 bases. CDR3 length: 13 residues. Germline CDR1 SQVTM, CDR2 ANQGSEA. CDR3 sequence: CSVGRVANEKLFF. CDR3 coding DNA: TGCAGCGTTGGAAGGGTTGCTAATGAAAAACTGTTTTTT.

There are a few counts of this clonotype. The chain employs TRBV20-1 and TRBJ1-4; 8 bases match TRBD1. V dropped 8 bases and J dropped 4; count of bases not matched to a gene: 6. This CDR3 spans 13 amino acids. Per germline, CDR1 DFQATT and CDR2 SNEGSKA (reference sequence). This CDR3 is CSLGDRFNEKLFF. The CDR3 bases are TGCAGTCTCGGGGACAGGTTTAATGAAAAACTGTTTTTT.

This clonotype was recorded many times. The CDR3 DNA sequence: TGCAGCGTTGGGCACCGGGGGAGCTATCAGCCCCAGCATTTT. This codes for CSVGHRGSYQPQHF. The genes are TRBV29-1 and TRBJ1-5; a possible D gene is TRBD1 (5 bases). The germline gives CDR1 SQVTM, CDR2 ANQGSEA. CDR3 length: 14 residues. With 4 bases removed from V and 5 bases from J, the gap between germline ends came to 15 bases.

Turning to this clonotype: At one end the junction does not follow the germline gene, possibly because of a read error. The chain joins TRBV7-7 to TRBJ2-1; weak D call: TRBD2 (6 bases). Germline V gives CDR1 SSHAT, CDR2 FNYEAQ (reference sequence). The CDR3 has 15 amino acids. The CDR3 DNA follows: TGTGCTAGCAGCTTAGTTGGGGGGAGTATGGATGAGCAGTTCTTC. Translation gives CASSLVGGSMDEQFF.

This clonotype has just a few counts. V gene TRBV24-1 combines with J gene TRBJ2-1, with D perhaps assigned TRBD1 or TRBD2 (5 bases each). CDR1 is KGHDR and CDR2 is SFDVKD in the germline V gene. V was pared by 6 bases and J by 10 bases, with 18 bases between. This CDR3 comprises 14 residues. CDR3 sequence reads: CATSTGTNSREQFF. The DNA of the CDR3 is TGTGCCACCAGTACCGGGACCAACTCGCGGGAGCAGTTCTTC.

J is TRBJ2-5 and V is TRBV4-1, with 7 positions matching TRBD1. The CDR3 has 14 amino acids. The ends lost 6 bases at V and 5 bases at J; junction bases unmatched: 9. Germline loops: CDR1 MGHRA, CDR2 YSYEKL. CDR3 amino acids: CASREQGYGETQYF. CDR3 DNA: TGCGCCAGCAGAGAACAGGGGTATGGGGAGACCCAGTACTTC.

This clonotype appeared a few times. This sequence joins TRBV3-1 and TRBJ2-3; D unclear. Trimming stripped 8 bases from V and 0 bases from J, with 15 bases between. The V gene's germline CDR1 is LGHDT and CDR2 YNNKEL (reference sequence). This CDR3 region has 15 residues. CDR3 nucleotide sequence: TGTGCCAGCCGCTCGTGGGGAAAAAGCACAGATACGCAGTATTTT. Protein: CASRSWGKSTDTQYF.

This clonotype appeared a few times. CDR3 sequence (DNA): TGTGCCAGCAGACCGGGACTAGGGGATGGGCAAGAGACCCAGTACTTC. It is translated as CASRPGLGDGQETQYF. The rearrangement uses TRBV7-3 and TRBJ2-5, with 8 bases identical to TRBD2. Germline V lookup: CDR1 SGHTA, CDR2 FQGTGA. The CDR3 is made up of 16 amino acids. The V and J ends lost 6 bases and 2 bases, in that order; junction bases with no gene match: 11.

This clonotype has a count of ten or more. This chain links TRBV10-3 with TRBJ2-5; TRBD1 aligns across 11 bases. CDR3 size: 15 residues. With 2 bases clipped from V and 5 bases from J, the junction kept 4 bases outside the gene matches. Germline V gene data show CDR1 as ENHRY and CDR2 as SYGVKD. CDR3 nucleotide sequence: TGTGCCATCAGTGAGGGGACAGGGGGATTGGAGACCCAGTACTTC. The encoded protein is CAISEGTGGLETQYF.

Worth noting for this clonotype: It is likely a read error, because the conserved phenylalanine at the end of the CDR3 is missing. The V and J genes are TRBV27 and TRBJ2-7; 9 bases map to TRBD2. The germline V gene encodes CDR1 MNHEY and CDR2 SMNVEV (reference sequence). Unmatched junction bases numbered 9, after V lost 6 bases and J lost 6 bases. This CDR3 spans 14 amino acids. The CDR3 region has the DNA TGTGCCAGCAGCTCCGCCGCGGGAGGGCCCGAGCAGTACTCC. This encodes CASSSAAGGPEQYS.

The genes are TRBV7-9 and TRBJ1-6, with D uncertain. V was clipped by 7 bases and J by 14 bases, with 12 bases between them. CDR3 length: 11 residues. Germline CDR1 is SEHNR and CDR2 is FQNEAQ (reference sequence). As DNA, the CDR3 is TGTGCCAGCAAAGGGCTGGTAGCCCTCCACTTT. The encoded protein is CASKGLVALHF.

V usage is TRBV6-2 or TRBV6-3 and J usage is TRBJ2-1; the D is unclear. Germline V gene lookup returns CDR1 MNHEY and CDR2 SVGEGT. The CDR3 consists of 13 residues. The V and J ends lost 10 bases and 4 bases respectively, with 14 bases between them. The chain's CDR3 is CATDPLTYNEQFF. The CDR3 DNA reads as TGTGCCACGGACCCCCTTACTTACAATGAGCAGTTCTTC.

The chain has TRBV4-1 and TRBJ2-3, with D possibly matching TRBD1 (5 bases). The CDR3 is 15 residues long. Germline lookup yields CDR1 MGHRA and CDR2 YSYEKL. The germline V and J ends were trimmed by 5 bases and 5 bases, with 17 bases remaining between them. The CDR3 protein is CASSRQRPQGDTQYF. The CDR3 nucleotides read TGCGCCAGCAGCAGACAGAGACCCCAGGGAGATACGCAGTATTTT.

This clonotype appeared a few times. The chain combines TRBV10-3 with TRBJ2-1; the D call may be TRBD1 or TRBD2 (6 bases each). V was trimmed by 4 bases and J by 2 bases, leaving 12 bases between them. Germline V gene lookup returns CDR1 ENHRY and CDR2 SYGVKD. The CDR3 consists of 15 residues. The CDR3, as DNA: TGTGCCATCAGTGGAGAGGGGGGCGCCTACAATGAGCAGTTCTTC. The encoded protein is CAISGEGGAYNEQFF.

In its sample, this clonotype was seen a few times. J is TRBJ2-1 and V is TRBV20-1; 7 nucleotides align to TRBD2. Germline V gene lookup returns CDR1 DFQATT and CDR2 SNEGSKA (reference sequence). V gave up 6 bases and J gave up 6 bases; unmatched junction bases: 11. This CDR3 has 14 residues. CDR3 sequence: CSAGSGTGGNEQFF. The CDR3 bases are TGCAGTGCGGGCTCTGGGACGGGGGGCAATGAGCAGTTCTTC.

This clonotype has ten or more counts. This rearrangement joins TRBV11-2 to TRBJ2-6; D assignment may be TRBD1 or TRBD2 (5 bases each). The germline V and J ends were trimmed by 0 bases and 4 bases, with 10 bases remaining between them. The length of the CDR3 is 16 residues. CDR1 SGHAT and CDR2 FQNNGV come from the germline V gene. DNA for the CDR3: TGTGCCAGCAGCTTAGATGAAGGGGACGGGGCCAACGTCCTGACTTTC. Protein: CASSLDEGDGANVLTF. Complete variable domain (other parts from reference TRBV11-2 and TRBJ2-6): EAGVAQSPRYKIIEKRQSVAFWCNPISGHATLYWYQQILGQGPKLLIQFQNNGVVDDSQLPKDRFSAERLKGVDSTLKIQPAKLEDSAVYLCASSLDEGDGANVLTFGAGSRLTVL.

This clonotype was seen a handful of times. This sequence joins TRBV10-3 and TRBJ1-2; D remains ambiguous. CDR3 length: 16 residues. CDR1 is ENHRY, CDR2 SYGVKD, per germline. V was pared by 6 bases and J by 7 bases, with 24 bases between. CDR3 region: CAISDLTREFGGGYTF. The CDR3 DNA is TGTGCCATCAGCGACCTGACCCGGGAGTTTGGAGGTGGCTACACCTTC.

This clonotype was detected a few times. The chain uses TRBV5-1 and TRBJ2-1; 7 bases map to TRBD1. Germline V CDR1 and CDR2: SGHRS, YFSETQ. V lost 2 bases, J lost 2 bases, and 7 bases stayed unmatched. This CDR3 spans 16 amino acids. CDR3 nucleotide sequence: TGCGCCAGCAGCTTCCGATTCGGGACAGCCTACAATGAGCAGTTCTTC. Its translation is CASSFRFGTAYNEQFF.

The chain recombines TRBV7-3 with TRBJ2-2; D is unresolved. With 2 bases removed from V and 0 bases from J, the gap between germline ends came to 4 bases. CDR3 size: 14 residues. In germline, CDR1 is SGHTA, CDR2 FQGTGA. The CDR3: CASSLQPNTGELFF. As DNA, the CDR3 is TGTGCCAGCAGCTTACAGCCGAACACCGGGGAGCTGTTTTTT.